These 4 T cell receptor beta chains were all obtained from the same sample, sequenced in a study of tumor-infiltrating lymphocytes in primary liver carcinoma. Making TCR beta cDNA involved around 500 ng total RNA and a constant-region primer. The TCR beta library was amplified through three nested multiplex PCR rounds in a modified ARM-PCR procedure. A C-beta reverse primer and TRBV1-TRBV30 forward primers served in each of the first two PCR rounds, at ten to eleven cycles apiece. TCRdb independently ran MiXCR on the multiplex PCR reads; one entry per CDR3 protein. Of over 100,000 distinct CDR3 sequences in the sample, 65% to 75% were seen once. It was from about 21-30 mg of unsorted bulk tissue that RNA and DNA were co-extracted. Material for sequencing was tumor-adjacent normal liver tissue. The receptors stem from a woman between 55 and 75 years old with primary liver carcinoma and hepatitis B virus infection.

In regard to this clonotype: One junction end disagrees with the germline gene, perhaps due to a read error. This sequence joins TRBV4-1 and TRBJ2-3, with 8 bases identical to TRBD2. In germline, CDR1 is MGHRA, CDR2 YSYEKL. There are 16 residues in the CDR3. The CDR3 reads CTSSIMAGGRTDTQYF. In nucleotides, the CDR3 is TGCACCAGCAGTATAATGGCGGGAGGCCGCACAGATACACAGTATTTT.

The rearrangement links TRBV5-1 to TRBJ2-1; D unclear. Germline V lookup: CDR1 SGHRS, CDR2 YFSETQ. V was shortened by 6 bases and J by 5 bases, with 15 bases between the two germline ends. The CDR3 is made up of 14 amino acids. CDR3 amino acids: CASNRRRLNNEQFF. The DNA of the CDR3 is TGCGCCAGCAACCGGCGCCGGTTGAACAATGAGCAGTTCTTC.

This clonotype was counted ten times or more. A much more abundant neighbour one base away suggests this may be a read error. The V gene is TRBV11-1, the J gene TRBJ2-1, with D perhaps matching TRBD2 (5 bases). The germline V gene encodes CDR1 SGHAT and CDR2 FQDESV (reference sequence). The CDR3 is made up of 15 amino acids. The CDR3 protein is CASAQRSSSYNEPFF. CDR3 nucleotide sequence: TGTGCCAGCGCCCAGCGGTCGAGCTCCTACAATGAGCCGTTCTTC.

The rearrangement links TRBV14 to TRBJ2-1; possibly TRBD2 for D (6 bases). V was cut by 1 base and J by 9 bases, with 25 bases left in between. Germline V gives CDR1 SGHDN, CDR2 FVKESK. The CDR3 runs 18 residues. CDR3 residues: CASSQATMRGLSYIEQFF. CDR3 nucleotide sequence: TGTGCCAGCAGCCAAGCCACCATGCGGGGCCTATCCTATATTGAGCAGTTCTTC.